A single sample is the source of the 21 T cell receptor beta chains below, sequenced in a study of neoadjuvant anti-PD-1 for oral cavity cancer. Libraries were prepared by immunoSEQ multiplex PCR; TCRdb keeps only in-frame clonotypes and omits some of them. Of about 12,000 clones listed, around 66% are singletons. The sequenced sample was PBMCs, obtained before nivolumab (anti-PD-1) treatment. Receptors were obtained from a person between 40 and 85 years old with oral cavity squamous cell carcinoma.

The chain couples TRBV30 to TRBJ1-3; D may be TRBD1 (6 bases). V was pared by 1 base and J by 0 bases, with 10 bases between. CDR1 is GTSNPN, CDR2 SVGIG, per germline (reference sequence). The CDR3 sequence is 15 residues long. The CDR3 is CAWSGGGVSGNTIYF. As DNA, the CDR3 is TGTGCCTGGAGTGGGGGGGGCGTCTCTGGAAACACCATATATTTT.

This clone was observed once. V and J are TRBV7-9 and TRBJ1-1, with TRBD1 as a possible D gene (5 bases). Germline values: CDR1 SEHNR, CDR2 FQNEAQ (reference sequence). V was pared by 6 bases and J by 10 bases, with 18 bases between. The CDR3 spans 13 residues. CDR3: CASSPAGTFLAFF. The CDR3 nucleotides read TGTGCCAGCAGTCCCGCCGGGACTTTTTTAGCTTTCTTT.

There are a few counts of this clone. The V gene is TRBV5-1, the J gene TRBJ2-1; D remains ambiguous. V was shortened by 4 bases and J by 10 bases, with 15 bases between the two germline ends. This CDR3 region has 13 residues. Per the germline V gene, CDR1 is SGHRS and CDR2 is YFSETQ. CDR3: CASSRRNSFEQFF. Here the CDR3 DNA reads TGCGCCAGCAGCAGACGAAACAGCTTCGAGCAGTTCTTC.

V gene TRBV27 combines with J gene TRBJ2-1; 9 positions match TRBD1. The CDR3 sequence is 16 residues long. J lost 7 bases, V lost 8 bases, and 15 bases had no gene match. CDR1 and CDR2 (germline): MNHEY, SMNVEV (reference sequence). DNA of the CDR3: TGTGCCAGCTCCACTTCCCGGGGGACAGGGTGGAATGAGCAGTTCTTC. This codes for CASSTSRGTGWNEQFF.

The DNA for the CDR3 is TGTGCCAGTAGTCGTGGGCAGGTCATCATGAACACTGAAGCTTTCTTT. Its protein product is CASSRGQVIMNTEAFF. The chain is built from TRBV19 and TRBJ1-1; D is uncertain. The CDR3 extends over 16 amino acids. Trimming left V 5 bases short and J 0 bases short, with 16 bases between. Germline CDR1 reads LNHDA; CDR2 reads SQIVND (reference sequence).

The DNA of the CDR3 is TGTGCCAGCAGCCCTTCGGACAGGGGAAACATTCAGTACTTC. Translating gives CASSPSDRGNIQYF. The chain employs TRBV11-2 and TRBJ2-4; 9 bases align to TRBD1. The CDR3 consists of 14 residues. V dropped 5 bases and J dropped 6; count of bases not matched to a gene: 5. Germline V gene lookup returns CDR1 SGHAT and CDR2 FQNNGV. The entire variable domain, with the rest obtained from reference TRBV11-2 and TRBJ2-4, is as follows: EAGVAQSPRYKIIEKRQSVAFWCNPISGHATLYWYQQILGQGPKLLIQFQNNGVVDDSQLPKDRFSAERLKGVDSTLKIQPAKLEDSAVYLCASSPSDRGNIQYFGAGTRLSVL.

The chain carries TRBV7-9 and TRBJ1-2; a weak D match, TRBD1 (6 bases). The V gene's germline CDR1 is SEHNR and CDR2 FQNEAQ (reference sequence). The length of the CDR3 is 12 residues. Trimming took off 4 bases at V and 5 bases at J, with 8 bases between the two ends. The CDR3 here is CASSSTGYGYTF. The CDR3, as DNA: TGTGCCAGCAGCTCGACAGGTTATGGCTACACCTTC. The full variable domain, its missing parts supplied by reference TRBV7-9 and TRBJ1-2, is DTGVSQNPRHKITKRGQNVTFRCDPISEHNRLYWYRQTLGQGPEFLTYFQNEAQLEKSRLLSDRFSAERPKGSFSTLEIQRTEQGDSAMYLCASSSTGYGYTFGSGTRLTVV.

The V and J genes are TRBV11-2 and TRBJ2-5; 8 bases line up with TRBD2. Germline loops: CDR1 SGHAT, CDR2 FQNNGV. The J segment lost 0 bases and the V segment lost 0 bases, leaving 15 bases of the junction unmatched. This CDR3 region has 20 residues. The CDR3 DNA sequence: TGTGCCAGCAGCTTAGATCGGGTTAGCGGGGATATCTTCCACCAAGAGACCCAGTACTTC. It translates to CASSLDRVSGDIFHQETQYF. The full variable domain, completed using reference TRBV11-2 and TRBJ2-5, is EAGVAQSPRYKIIEKRQSVAFWCNPISGHATLYWYQQILGQGPKLLIQFQNNGVVDDSQLPKDRFSAERLKGVDSTLKIQPAKLEDSAVYLCASSLDRVSGDIFHQETQYFGPGTRLLVL.

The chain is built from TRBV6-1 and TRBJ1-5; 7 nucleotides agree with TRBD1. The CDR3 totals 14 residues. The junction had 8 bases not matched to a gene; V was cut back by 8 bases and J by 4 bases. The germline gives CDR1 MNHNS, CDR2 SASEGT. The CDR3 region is CASVPTGRNQPQHF. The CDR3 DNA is TGTGCCAGCGTCCCGACAGGGAGAAATCAGCCCCAGCATTTT.

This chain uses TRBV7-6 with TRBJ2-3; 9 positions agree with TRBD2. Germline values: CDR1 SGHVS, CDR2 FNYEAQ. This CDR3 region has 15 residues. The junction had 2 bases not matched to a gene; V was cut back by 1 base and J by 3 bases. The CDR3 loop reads CASSLVTSGTDTQYF. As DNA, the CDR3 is TGTGCCAGCAGCTTAGTAACTAGCGGGACAGATACGCAGTATTTT.

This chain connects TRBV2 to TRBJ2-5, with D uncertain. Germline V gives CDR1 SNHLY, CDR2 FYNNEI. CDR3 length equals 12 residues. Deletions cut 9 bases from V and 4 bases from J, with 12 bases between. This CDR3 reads CASGLAGETQYF. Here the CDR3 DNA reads TGTGCCAGTGGATTGGCCGGAGAGACCCAGTACTTC.

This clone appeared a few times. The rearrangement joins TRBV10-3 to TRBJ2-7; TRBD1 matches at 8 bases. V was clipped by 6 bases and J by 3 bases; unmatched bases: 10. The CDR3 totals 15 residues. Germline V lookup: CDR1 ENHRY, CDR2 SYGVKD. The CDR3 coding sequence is TGTGCCATCAGGGCCCCAGGGGGCGATCGCTACGAGCAGTACTTC. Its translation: CAIRAPGGDRYEQYF.

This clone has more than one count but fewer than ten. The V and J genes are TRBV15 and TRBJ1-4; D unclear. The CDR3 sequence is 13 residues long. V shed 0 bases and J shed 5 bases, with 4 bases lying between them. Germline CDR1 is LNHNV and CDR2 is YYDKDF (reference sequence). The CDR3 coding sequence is TGTGCCACCAGCAGAGAACCGAATGAAAAACTGTTTTTT. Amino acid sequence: CATSREPNEKLFF.

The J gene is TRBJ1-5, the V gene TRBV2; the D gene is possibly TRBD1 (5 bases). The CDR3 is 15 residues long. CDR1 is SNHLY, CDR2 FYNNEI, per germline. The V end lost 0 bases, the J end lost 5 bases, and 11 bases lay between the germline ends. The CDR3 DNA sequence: TGTGCCAGCAGTGAAGCCAGGGCGAGGGATCAGCCCCAGCATTTT. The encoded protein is CASSEARARDQPQHF. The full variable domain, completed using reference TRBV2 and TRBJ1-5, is EPEVTQTPSHQVTQMGQEVILRCVPISNHLYFYWYRQILGQKVEFLVSFYNNEISEKSEIFDDQFSVERPDGSNFTLKIRSTKLEDSAMYFCASSEARARDQPQHFGDGTRLSIL.

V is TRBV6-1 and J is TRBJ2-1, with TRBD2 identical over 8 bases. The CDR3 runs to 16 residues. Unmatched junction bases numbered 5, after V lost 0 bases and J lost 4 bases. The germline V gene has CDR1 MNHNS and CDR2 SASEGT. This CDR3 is CASSEANSGVYNEQFF. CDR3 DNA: TGTGCCAGCAGTGAAGCGAATAGCGGGGTGTACAATGAGCAGTTCTTC.

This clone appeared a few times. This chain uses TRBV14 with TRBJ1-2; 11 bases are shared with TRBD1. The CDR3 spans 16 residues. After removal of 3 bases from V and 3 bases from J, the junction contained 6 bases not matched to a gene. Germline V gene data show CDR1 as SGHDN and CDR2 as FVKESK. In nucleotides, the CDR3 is TGTGCCAGCAGCCAGCTCCGGGGACAGGGGGACTATGGCTACACCTTC. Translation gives CASSQLRGQGDYGYTF.

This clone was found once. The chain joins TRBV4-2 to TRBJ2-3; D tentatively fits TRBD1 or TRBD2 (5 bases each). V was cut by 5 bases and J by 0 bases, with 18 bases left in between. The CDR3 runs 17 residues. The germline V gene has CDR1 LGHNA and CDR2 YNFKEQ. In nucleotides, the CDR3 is TGTGCCAGCAGCGGGGGTACGGGCGGAACTAGCACAGATACGCAGTATTTT. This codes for CASSGGTGGTSTDTQYF.

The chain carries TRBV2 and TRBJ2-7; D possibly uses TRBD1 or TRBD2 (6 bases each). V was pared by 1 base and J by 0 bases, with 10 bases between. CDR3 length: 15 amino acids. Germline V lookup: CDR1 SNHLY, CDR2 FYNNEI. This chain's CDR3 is CASSEEGGSSYEQYF. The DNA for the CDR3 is TGTGCCAGCAGTGAAGAGGGGGGAAGCTCCTACGAGCAGTACTTC.

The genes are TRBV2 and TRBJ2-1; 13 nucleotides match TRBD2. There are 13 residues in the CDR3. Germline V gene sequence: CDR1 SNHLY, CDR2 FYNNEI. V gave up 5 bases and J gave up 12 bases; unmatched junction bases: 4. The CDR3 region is CASSPRTSGGQFF. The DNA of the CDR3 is TGTGCCAGCAGTCCCAGGACTAGCGGGGGGCAGTTCTTC.

The CDR3 DNA reads as TGTGCCAGCACCGGACGCCGAGGAAACACCATATATTTT. Amino acid sequence: CASTGRRGNTIYF. The chain employs TRBV6-5 and TRBJ1-3; D gene uncertain. Trimming took 7 bases from V and 4 from J, leaving 11 bases between them. Germline assignment: CDR1 MNHEY and CDR2 SVGAGI. The length of the CDR3 is 13 residues.

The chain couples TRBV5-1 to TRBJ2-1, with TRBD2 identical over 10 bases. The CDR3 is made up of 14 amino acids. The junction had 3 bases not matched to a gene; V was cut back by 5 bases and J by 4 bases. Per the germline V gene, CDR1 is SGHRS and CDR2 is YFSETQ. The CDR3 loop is CASRLAGLYNEQFF. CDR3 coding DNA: TGCGCCAGCAGACTAGCGGGACTGTACAATGAGCAGTTCTTC.